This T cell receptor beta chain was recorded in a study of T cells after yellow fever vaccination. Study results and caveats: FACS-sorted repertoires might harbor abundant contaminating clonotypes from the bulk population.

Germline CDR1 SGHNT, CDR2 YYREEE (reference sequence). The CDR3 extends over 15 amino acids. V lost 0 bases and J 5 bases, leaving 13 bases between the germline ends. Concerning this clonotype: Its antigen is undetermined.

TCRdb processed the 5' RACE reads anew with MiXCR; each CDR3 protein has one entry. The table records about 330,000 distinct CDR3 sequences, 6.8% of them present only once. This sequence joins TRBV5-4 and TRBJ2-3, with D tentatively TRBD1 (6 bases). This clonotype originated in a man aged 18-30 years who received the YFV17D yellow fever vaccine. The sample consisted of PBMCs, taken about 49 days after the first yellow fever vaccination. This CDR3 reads CASSLAQQGGDTQYF. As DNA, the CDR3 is TGTGCCAGCAGCTTGGCACAGCAAGGGGGAGATACGCAGTATTTT.